Presented here are 3 T cell receptor beta chains from one specimen sequenced in a study of spatial heterogeneity in lung cancer (dated by TCRdb to between 2019 and 2020). The library was obtained by 5' RACE. The reads were generated on a NextSeq 500. TCRdb took the public reads, trimmed them with fastp at Q25, ran MiXCR for clone calling and kept in-frame beta chains. Entries are consolidated by CDR3 protein sequence, retaining the most common genes and DNA. The sample table shows roughly 70,000 distinct CDR3 sequences, and more than 10% are seen once. The top ten hold approximately 7% of the sample. This specimen's time point label, interpreted: sample taken at primary tumor resection. For TCR sequencing, whole RNA was extracted from tumor and nontumor lung tissue, or from cryopreserved PBMC samples, and no cell sorting was done. The material sequenced was PBMCs, taken at surgery. These receptors came from a male donor with early-stage non-small cell lung cancer.

This clonotype occurred many times. The J gene is TRBJ2-5, the V gene TRBV3-1; 13 nucleotides line up with TRBD2. CDR1 is LGHDT, CDR2 YNNKEL, per germline (reference sequence). J gave up 1 base and V 5 bases, and 7 bases lay outside the gene matches. CDR3 size: 17 residues. The CDR3 reads CASSEGLAGLGQETQYF. Written as DNA, the CDR3 is TGTGCCAGCAGCGAGGGACTAGCGGGACTAGGCCAAGAGACCCAGTACTTC.

This clonotype was found a few times. This sequence joins TRBV20-1 and TRBJ1-5; D is unresolved. Germline assignment: CDR1 DFQATT and CDR2 SNEGSKA (reference sequence). Trimming took off 5 bases at V and 6 bases at J, with 14 bases between the two ends. The CDR3 sequence is 13 residues long. The CDR3 nucleotides are TGCAGTGCTTGGCGGGCCGTGGGTCAGCCCCAGCATTTT. Translated, it gives CSAWRAVGQPQHF.

As to this clonotype: One end of the junction is discordant with germline, which a read error may explain. The gene calls are TRBV6-5 and TRBJ2-7, with D tentatively TRBD1 or TRBD2 (5 bases each). Per the germline V gene, CDR1 is MNHEY and CDR2 is SVGAGI. The CDR3 is made up of 13 amino acids. The CDR3 spells CANSAGTPLEQYF. CDR3 in DNA: TGTGCCAACAGTGCCGGGACGCCGTTAGAGCAGTACTTC.